The 30 T cell receptor beta chains listed next were all sequenced from one sample in a study of radiation and T cells in renal cell carcinoma. Some clones are missing from TCRdb's copy, which holds only in-frame ones; the method was immunoSEQ multiplex PCR. The sample gives about 25,000 clones, 55% to 75% of which show up once; under 25% is in the top ten. Treatment reported: treatment-naive control, cytoreductive nephrectomy. Sequencing was performed on tumor tissue, taken from a patient whose treatment was nephrectomy without radiotherapy. The source is a man aged 35 to 55 with renal cell carcinoma.

This clone was picked up a small number of times. The chain employs TRBV7-5 and TRBJ1-5; the D call of TRBD1 is as the table states it, not checked on the DNA. TRBV7-5 is a known pseudogene. The CDR3 extends over 17 amino acids. This CDR3 reads CARSPKRPRQIRQPQHF. In nucleotides, the CDR3 is TGTGCCAGAAGCCCGAAAAGACCCAGACAGATCCGCCAGCCCCAGCATTTT.

The chain has TRBV28 and TRBJ1-5; 7 bases are a match to TRBD1. The CDR3 runs to 14 residues. The V segment lost 6 bases and the J segment 9 bases; nucleotides outside the gene matches: 11. Germline values: CDR1 MDHEN, CDR2 SYDVKM. The DNA for the CDR3 is TGTGCCAGCAGGAGACAGGGCGCCGGGTGGCCCCAGCATTTT. It codes for CASRRQGAGWPQHF.

The gene calls are TRBV30 and TRBJ2-1; D call uncertain. Germline-derived CDR1 and CDR2 are GTSNPN and SVGIG (reference sequence). V lost 2 bases and J lost 5, with 7 bases in between. The CDR3 covers 12 residues. CDR3 nucleotide sequence: TGTGCCTGGAGTCCCCACGACAATGAGCAGTTCTTC. Protein product: CAWSPHDNEQFF.

Only a few counts were recorded for this clone. The chain carries TRBV7-9 and TRBJ2-7; the D gene is possibly TRBD1 (5 bases). CDR3 length: 13 amino acids. CDR1 and CDR2 (germline): SEHNR, FQNEAQ (reference sequence). V dropped 1 base and J dropped 5 bases, with 9 bases sitting between them. The CDR3 DNA sequence: TGTGCCAGCAGCTTAGGGGGCTGGGACGAGCAGTACTTC. This gives the protein CASSLGGWDEQYF.

The chain links TRBV6-5 to TRBJ2-4, with 7 bases identical to TRBD1. Germline V gene data show CDR1 as MNHEY and CDR2 as SVGAGI. With 10 bases clipped from V and 4 bases from J, the junction kept 7 bases outside the gene matches. The CDR3 runs to 13 residues. The CDR3, as DNA: TGTGCCACCGCCGGGACAGCTAAAAACATTCAGTACTTC. Its translation: CATAGTAKNIQYF.

In its sample, this clone is medium-sized. The DNA of the CDR3 is TGCGCCAGCCGTGGGCAGGGTGACACCGGGGAGCTGTTTTTT. It yields the protein CASRGQGDTGELFF. This rearrangement joins TRBV4-3 to TRBJ2-2; the D gene is possibly TRBD1 (5 bases). The germline V and J ends were trimmed by 8 bases and 3 bases, with 13 bases remaining between them. CDR3 length equals 14 residues. Per germline, CDR1 LGHNA and CDR2 YSLEER.

In this sample, this clone turned up a few times. CDR3 DNA: TGTGCCAGCAGCTTACTCGGGGTTGGAACCGGGGAGCTGTTTTTT. Its translation: CASSLLGVGTGELFF. The chain links TRBV7-2 to TRBJ2-2, with a weak D call TRBD2 (5 bases). The V end lost 2 bases, the J end lost 5 bases, and 12 bases lay between the germline ends. The CDR3 consists of 15 residues. Germline lookup yields CDR1 SGHTA and CDR2 FQGNSA.

The genes are TRBV6-4 and TRBJ2-6; no reliable D call. Germline V gene lookup returns CDR1 MRHNA and CDR2 SNTAGT. The CDR3 contains 13 residues. V lost 4 bases and J lost 0, with 1 base in between. CDR3: CASSGSGANVLTF. The CDR3 DNA is TGTGCCAGCAGTGGCTCTGGGGCCAACGTCCTGACTTTC.

This clone occurred once. CDR3 nucleotide sequence: TGCGCCAGCAGCCAAGGGGGGATTGAGCAGTTCTTC. Protein: CASSQGGIEQFF. The chain combines TRBV4-1 with TRBJ2-1; perhaps D is TRBD1 or TRBD2 (5 bases each). Germline lookup yields CDR1 MGHRA and CDR2 YSYEKL. Trimming left V 1 base short and J 9 bases short, with 7 bases between. The CDR3 loop spans 12 amino acids.

This clone was seen more than once but under ten times. One junction end disagrees with the germline gene, perhaps due to a read error. This rearrangement joins TRBV5-1 to TRBJ2-2, with D possibly TRBD2 on 5 matching bases. The CDR3 spans 12 residues. Looked up from germline, CDR1 is SGHRS and CDR2 is YFSETQ. For the CDR3, the DNA is TGTGCCAGCAGCTCGGGAAGCCGGGAGCTGTTTTTT. Translated: CASSSGSRELFF.

The DNA of the CDR3 is TGTGCCAGCAGCTTGTTAGGCAGGGGGCTGGGAAACACCATATATTTT. Translating gives CASSLLGRGLGNTIYF. The chain combines TRBV7-6 with TRBJ1-3; 8 bases match TRBD1. With 3 bases clipped from V and 4 bases from J, the junction kept 8 bases outside the gene matches. The CDR3 extends over 16 amino acids. Germline V gives CDR1 SGHVS, CDR2 FNYEAQ.

This clone counts as large. This chain joins TRBV4-1 and TRBJ2-7, with a possible D match to TRBD1 (6 bases). V was cut by 0 bases and J by 4 bases, with 16 bases left in between. Looked up from germline, CDR1 is MGHRA and CDR2 is YSYEKL. This CDR3 contains 16 residues. The CDR3 nucleotides are TGCGCCAGCAGCCAAGATGTTAGGACAGAAACATACGAGCAGTACTTC. It encodes CASSQDVRTETYEQYF.

This chain connects TRBV10-3 to TRBJ2-1; D uncertain. The CDR3 is made up of 15 amino acids. Trimming took 3 bases from V and 0 from J, leaving 9 bases between them. Germline assignment: CDR1 ENHRY and CDR2 SYGVKD. The CDR3 DNA sequence: TGTGCCATCAGTGAAGGGCTGAGCTCCTACAATGAGCAGTTCTTC. Residues: CAISEGLSSYNEQFF.

The chain links TRBV10-2 to TRBJ2-1; D remains ambiguous. The V end was cut by 8 bases, the J end by 6 bases, with 17 bases between. The CDR3 length is 14 residues. Germline CDR1 is WSHSY and CDR2 is SAAADI. CDR3 in DNA: TGCGCCAGCGCCTTACTAAGAACTGGCAATGAGCAGTTCTTC. Its protein product is CASALLRTGNEQFF.

CDR3 sequence (DNA): TGCGCCAGCAGTCCCGTAGAGAACACTGAAGCTTTCTTT. Protein: CASSPVENTEAFF. The chain employs TRBV4-1 and TRBJ1-1, with D hard to call. V gave up 6 bases and J gave up 1 base, with 9 bases separating them. The length of the CDR3 is 13 residues. Germline V gives CDR1 MGHRA, CDR2 YSYEKL.

The V gene is TRBV6-5, the J gene TRBJ2-1; weak D call: TRBD2 (6 bases). V was pared by 1 base and J by 8 bases, with 6 bases between. The CDR3 covers 12 residues. Germline loops: CDR1 MNHEY, CDR2 SVGAGI. This CDR3 reads CASSYWGDEQFF. CDR3 DNA sequence: TGTGCCAGCAGTTACTGGGGGGATGAGCAGTTCTTC.

The genes are TRBV4-3 and TRBJ1-1; a possible D gene is TRBD1 (5 bases). Trimming pared 1 base from V and 0 bases from J, leaving 6 bases between. The CDR3 extends over 14 amino acids. Per germline, CDR1 LGHNA and CDR2 YSLEER. CDR3 coding DNA: TGCGCCAGCAGCCAAGGACAGCTGAACACTGAAGCTTTCTTT. Its protein product is CASSQGQLNTEAFF.

The V and J genes are TRBV5-4 and TRBJ2-7; D perhaps matches TRBD1 (6 bases). From germline, CDR1 is SGHNT and CDR2 YYREEE (reference sequence). V lost 0 bases and J lost 6, with 13 bases in between. This CDR3 is 14 amino acids long. The CDR3 region is CASSLEAGVGEQYV. The DNA for the CDR3 is TGTGCCAGCAGCTTGGAGGCAGGGGTAGGCGAGCAGTACGTC.

This clone occurred a few times. The chain recombines TRBV9 with TRBJ1-3; D is uncertain. The V end was cut by 2 bases, the J end by 4 bases, with 13 bases between. The CDR3 is 15 residues long. The germline V gene encodes CDR1 SGDLS and CDR2 YYNGEE. The CDR3 nucleotides read TGTGCCAGCAGCGTCACCCCTATCACGGGAAACACCATATATTTT. The encoded protein is CASSVTPITGNTIYF.

This sequence joins TRBV6-5 and TRBJ1-2; no reliable D call. The V end was cut by 2 bases, the J end by 2 bases, with 9 bases between. CDR1 is MNHEY, CDR2 SVGAGI, per germline. The length of the CDR3 is 14 residues. CDR3 sequence: CASSYGGRNYGYTF. The CDR3 DNA reads as TGTGCCAGCAGTTACGGAGGGCGCAACTATGGCTACACCTTC.

This clone was detected once. The chain joins TRBV2 to TRBJ1-2, with D maybe TRBD1 (6 bases). Germline V gene data show CDR1 as SNHLY and CDR2 as FYNNEI. Deletions cut 0 bases from V and 5 bases from J, with 13 bases between. The CDR3 has 15 residues. The CDR3 sequence is CASSEAVGTKYGYTF. The CDR3 coding sequence is TGTGCCAGCAGTGAAGCGGTTGGGACAAAATATGGCTACACCTTC.

As concerns this clone: Other DNA sequences of this sample code for an identical CDR3. The rearrangement links TRBV27 to TRBJ1-2, with unresolved D. Germline V CDR1 and CDR2: MNHEY, SMNVEV (reference sequence). V was clipped by 4 bases and J by 4 bases, with 10 bases between them. The CDR3 is 13 residues long. The CDR3 sequence: CASSSGPLYGYTF. The CDR3 DNA sequence: TGTGCCAGCAGTTCTGGGCCTCTCTATGGCTACACCTTC.

V gene TRBV7-2 combines with J gene TRBJ2-2, with D perhaps TRBD1 (6 bases). The V end was cut by 5 bases, the J end by 7 bases, with 17 bases between. In germline, CDR1 is SGHTA, CDR2 FQGNSA. CDR3 length: 15 residues. This chain's CDR3 is CASSSLQGRGGELFF. The CDR3 region has the DNA TGTGCCAGCAGCAGTTTACAGGGCCGCGGCGGGGAGCTGTTTTTT.

The chain carries TRBV11-2 and TRBJ2-7; the D gene is possibly TRBD1 (7 bases). The V gene's germline CDR1 is SGHAT and CDR2 FQNNGV. This CDR3 spans 17 amino acids. Trimming stripped 3 bases from V and 3 bases from J, with 21 bases between. CDR3 in amino acids: CASSFPGGTVEIYEQYF. CDR3 DNA: TGTGCCAGCAGCTTCCCAGGGGGGACAGTAGAAATCTACGAGCAGTACTTC.

This chain connects TRBV25-1 to TRBJ2-7; D possibly uses TRBD1 or TRBD2 (6 bases each). The V gene lost 1 base and the J gene lost 4 bases, with 17 bases spanning the gap. CDR3 length: 16 residues. Germline-derived CDR1 and CDR2 are MGHDK and SYGVNS. The CDR3 DNA follows: TGTGCCAGCAGTGAATTCCGAGGGGGGCCCGAATACGAGCAGTACGTC. Encoded protein: CASSEFRGGPEYEQYV.

The V and J genes are TRBV30 and TRBJ2-2; D possibly corresponds to TRBD1 (6 bases). Between the trimmed V and J ends, which lost 1 base and 6 bases, there was a span of 12 bases. The CDR3 length is 14 residues. Germline loops: CDR1 GTSNPN, CDR2 SVGIG (reference sequence). CDR3 sequence reads: CAWSALQGPGELFF. In nucleotides, the CDR3 is TGTGCCTGGAGTGCCCTACAGGGACCCGGGGAGCTGTTTTTT.

The V call is TRBV27, the J call TRBJ2-2, with D uncertain. This CDR3 contains 14 residues. Trimming cost V 1 base and J 1 base, with 4 bases left between them. The germline gives CDR1 MNHEY, CDR2 SMNVEV (reference sequence). CDR3 nucleotide sequence: TGTGCCAGCAGTTTATGGGTGAACACCGGGGAGCTGTTTTTT. Translating it yields CASSLWVNTGELFF.

This clone was counted only a few times. The J gene is TRBJ2-3, the V gene TRBV11-2; D not resolved. This CDR3 has 13 residues. Trimming removed 8 bases at V and 4 bases at J, with 13 bases between. CDR1 is SGHAT, CDR2 FQNNGV, per germline. The CDR3 coding sequence is TGTGCCAGCTGGGGTGTGTCGGCAGATACGCAGTATTTT. It codes for CASWGVSADTQYF.

This clone was detected a few times. This chain joins TRBV7-2 and TRBJ1-4; tentative D call: TRBD1 (6 bases). The CDR3 is made up of 16 amino acids. CDR1 SGHTA and CDR2 FQGNSA come from the germline V gene. The V and J ends lost 1 base and 5 bases respectively, with 14 bases between them. The CDR3 DNA reads as TGTGCCAGCAGCTTAGTGGGGGGCAGTAGAAATGAAAAACTGTTTTTT. The encoded protein is CASSLVGGSRNEKLFF. Supplemented by reference TRBV7-2 and TRBJ1-4, the full variable domain reads GAGVSQSPSNKVTEKGKDVELRCDPISGHTALYWYRQSLGQGLEFLIYFQGNSAPDKSGLPSDRFSAERTGGSVSTLTIQRTQQEDSAVYLCASSLVGGSRNEKLFFGSGTQLSVL.

This clone was detected a few times. The chain couples TRBV2 to TRBJ1-4; D is uncertain. V was trimmed by 4 bases and J by 8 bases, leaving 17 bases between them. Germline CDR1 and CDR2: SNHLY and FYNNEI. This CDR3 region has 15 residues. The CDR3 here is CASSVILGGGEKLFF. CDR3 nucleotides: TGTGCCAGCAGTGTAATTTTAGGAGGAGGGGAAAAACTGTTTTTT.